This entry lists 5 T cell receptor beta chains sequenced from one sample in a study of T cell responses to AZD1222 COVID-19 vaccine. The method was immunoSEQ multiplex PCR; TCRdb's version includes in-frame clones alone and lacks a portion of them. The profile shows 80,000 to 100,000 clones, less than 90% of them singletons. Sample: peripheral blood, taken 28 days after the second AZD1222 dose. The receptor source for this set is an adult who received the AZD1222 COVID-19 vaccine.

The sample holds a few counts of this clone. The chain employs TRBV3-1 (or the pseudogene TRBV3-2) and TRBJ1-4, with TRBD1 as a possible D gene (6 bases). The germline gives CDR1 LGHDT, CDR2 YNNKEL (reference sequence). The V gene lost 6 bases and the J gene lost 5 bases, with 16 bases spanning the gap. The CDR3 loop spans 15 amino acids. For the CDR3, the DNA is TGTGCCAGCAGTCGCACCGGGACACTAAATGAAAAACTGTTTTTT. Its translation is CASSRTGTLNEKLFF.

The chain couples TRBV5-1 to TRBJ1-3; TRBD1 might be the D (5 bases). This CDR3 contains 14 residues. In germline, CDR1 is SGHRS, CDR2 YFSETQ. V lost 4 bases to trimming and J lost 4 bases, with 12 bases between them. The CDR3 protein is CASSPGTDGNTIYF. In DNA form, the CDR3 reads TGCGCCAGCAGCCCCGGGACGGACGGAAACACCATATATTTT.

The V call is TRBV2, the J call TRBJ1-1; possible D gene TRBD1, 5 bases. CDR1 is SNHLY, CDR2 FYNNEI, per germline. The CDR3 spans 14 residues. The V and J ends lost 7 bases and 0 bases respectively, with 12 bases between them. The CDR3 reads CASIEGRVNTEAFF. The CDR3 DNA is TGTGCCAGCATCGAGGGGCGTGTGAACACTGAAGCTTTCTTT.

This chain links TRBV3-1 (or the pseudogene TRBV3-2) with TRBJ1-6; the D gene is possibly TRBD1 (5 bases). The CDR3 is 14 amino acids. Trimming shortened V by 4 bases and J by 6 bases, and 10 bases separated the two germline ends. Germline CDR1 reads LGHDT; CDR2 reads YNNKEL (reference sequence). CDR3 protein: CASSLRQSNSPLHF. DNA of the CDR3: TGTGCCAGCAGCCTTAGACAGAGTAATTCACCCCTCCACTTT.

The rearrangement joins TRBV7-9 to TRBJ2-2; D is unclear. The ends were cut back, 1 base at V and 2 bases at J, with 11 bases in the middle. The germline V gene encodes CDR1 SEHNR and CDR2 FQNEAQ (reference sequence). This CDR3 contains 16 residues. CDR3 protein: CASSLDGQVNTGELFF. CDR3 sequence (DNA): TGTGCCAGCAGCTTAGACGGGCAGGTCAACACCGGGGAGCTGTTTTTT.